This paragraph covers one T cell receptor (beta chain) sequence. This entry belongs to a study of blood T cell repertoires in COVID-19. For the study at large: T cells, B-cell-depleted T cells, or PBMCs supplied cDNA or gDNA.

Sequencing was performed with immunoSEQ multiplex PCR; in TCRdb, only in-frame clones are kept and a portion is missing. The sample yields 150,000 or so clones, roughly 88% seen once. The CDR3 loop spans 15 amino acids. Germline-derived CDR1 and CDR2 are LNHDA and SQIVND (reference sequence). Trimming left V 7 bases short and J 0 bases short, with 10 bases between. The chain recombines TRBV19 with TRBJ2-6, with D perhaps matching TRBD1 (6 bases). This TCR was sampled from a woman aged 50 to 60 in a cohort sampled during active or convalescent COVID-19. The sample taken for sequencing was peripheral blood. The CDR3 coding sequence is TGTGCCAGTATTTCAGGGGCCTCTGGGGCCAACGTCCTGACTTTC. Translation: CASISGASGANVLTF.